This T cell receptor beta chain was recorded in a study of Ad26.COV2.S vaccination and SARS-CoV-2 variants. This CDR3 is 14 amino acids long. V was trimmed by 3 bases and J by 5 bases, leaving 11 bases between them. In germline, CDR1 is SGHTA, CDR2 FQGNSA. Treatment defined: 19 received Ad26.COV2.S at low or high dose, single or two shots; about 5 received placebo; per-sample allocation not given. At day 63 after the first vaccine or placebo injection, samples were drawn. Generated by immunoSEQ multiplex PCR, the TCRdb table keeps only in-frame clones and is missing some. The sample gives about 350,000 clones, approximately 90% of which show up once; 5.5% to 7% is in the top ten.

The source was peripheral blood, collected in a trial of Ad26.COV2.S vaccine versus placebo. The TCR comes from a person aged 18-60 years who received the Ad26.COV2.S COVID-19 vaccine or a placebo. This chain uses TRBV7-2 with TRBJ2-1; D might be TRBD1 (5 bases). CDR3 coding DNA: TGTGCCAGCAGCTTGGCCAGGGTTAACAATGAGCAGTTCTTC. Amino acids: CASSLARVNNEQFF.